The T cell receptor (beta chain) described here comes from a study of cytomegalovirus exposure and HLA in healthy donors. The study's findings and limits: Accounts indicate the classifier identified cytomegalovirus status with strong specificity and sensitivity. It emerged from a later analysis that several of the most significant clusters appeared to be linked to common viral pathogens.

PCR primers comprised 60 Vbeta and 13 Jbeta primers. Method: immunoSEQ multiplex PCR; TCRdb's copy keeps in-frame clones and lacks some. The sample shows about 130,000 clones, around 86% of them seen only once. Comments on this clone: Its antigen remains unidentified.

V gave up 6 bases and J gave up 0 bases; unmatched junction bases: 6. Germline V gene data show CDR1 as MNHEY and CDR2 as SVGAGI. The CDR3 consists of 15 residues. The gene calls are TRBV6-5 and TRBJ1-1, with TRBD1 matching 8 bases. This receptor was identified in a man between 18 and 29 years old in good health and CMV-seronegative. The sample comprised PBMCs. CDR3 residues: CASRRDRGLNTEAFF. CDR3 bases: TGTGCCAGCAGAAGAGACAGGGGCTTGAACACTGAAGCTTTCTTT.